The source of this T cell receptor beta chain is a study of blood T cell repertoires in COVID-19. Per the original methods: Using reference gene primer amplification, nucleated cell counts were estimated. The repertoire was sequenced with immunoSEQ multiplex PCR; TCRdb's copy has only in-frame clones and lacks some. V and J calls and clone size come straight from that table; D and trimming were deduced from the DNA. The data hold about 120,000 clones, with more than 75% observed a single time. Trimming pared 4 bases from V and 6 bases from J, leaving 8 bases between. CDR1 is SGHNT, CDR2 YYREEE, per germline (reference sequence). This CDR3 region has 13 residues.

This TCR was sampled from a woman between 50 and 59 years old with acute or convalescent COVID-19. Sample: peripheral blood. J is TRBJ1-6 and V is TRBV5-4; TRBD1 might be the D (6 bases). The DNA of the CDR3 is TGTGCCAGCAGCACGGACAGTAATTCACCCCTCCACTTT. It translates to CASSTDSNSPLHF.